This T cell receptor beta chain is from a study of Ad26.COV2.S vaccination and SARS-CoV-2 variants. Across the study: Sample donor was a member of the COV1001 Ad26.COV2.S trial arm.

Stated treatment: some 19 received Ad26.COV2.S at low or high dose, single or two shots; five or six received placebo; per-sample allocation not given. Vaccine and placebo recipients were sampled on day 63 after the first injection. The CDR3 covers 14 residues. V dropped 0 bases and J dropped 9 bases, with 12 bases sitting between them. Germline assignment: CDR1 LNHDA and CDR2 SQIVND (reference sequence). Some clones are missing from TCRdb's copy, which holds only in-frame ones; the method was immunoSEQ multiplex PCR. Among 300,000 to 350,000 clones, around 88% were seen once, and the ten largest hold approximately 5%.

V and J are TRBV19 and TRBJ2-1; D may correspond to TRBD1 or TRBD2 (5 bases each). The receptor was isolated from a person aged 18-65 years who received the Ad26.COV2.S COVID-19 vaccine or a placebo. Sample: peripheral blood, taken in a trial of Ad26.COV2.S vaccine versus placebo. CDR3 bases: TGTGCCAGTAGTATAGACCCAGGGAGCGCTGAGCAGTTCTTC. Protein product: CASSIDPGSAEQFF.